This TCR beta chain was identified in a study of metastatic and nonmetastatic thyroid tumors. Overall study context: Repertoires from blood and tumor or nodule tissue of malignant and benign thyroid patients were compared. Study-level points and caveats: In both blood and tumor samples, TCR beta diversity was reported significantly higher for malignant than benign nodules.

There were no patients who had received any treatment before thyroid surgery. How the authors handled the data: To classify distant metastasis in papillary thyroid cancer, a model was built from CDR3 differences across clinicopathological groups. TCRdb re-called the PCR reads through MiXCR. The V and J calls follow TCRdb's processing rather than the paper's. The repertoire consists of 25,000 to 35,000 clones, with around 15% occurring once and the leading ten covering approximately 5%. This clone has at least ten counts. Its antigen remains unknown. The sequencing input was blood. The origin of this receptor is a female donor with papillary thyroid cancer or a benign thyroid nodule (not recorded which). Some clones in this sample may be carry-over from other donors' samples.

The CDR3 bases are TGTGCCAGTAGTAAAGGGACGGGATCCTACAATGAGCAGTTCTTC. Amino acids: CASSKGTGSYNEQFF. V gene TRBV19 combines with J gene TRBJ2-1; D assignment may be TRBD1 or TRBD2 (5 bases each). Per the germline V gene, CDR1 is LNHDA and CDR2 is SQIVND (reference sequence). The V and J ends lost 4 bases and 1 base respectively, with 11 bases between them. The CDR3 runs 15 residues.